This is a list of T cell receptor beta chains from one sample in a study of blood T cell repertoires in COVID-19. The data were produced by immunoSEQ multiplex PCR, yet TCRdb's version contains in-frame clones alone and is incomplete. The table includes more than 15,000 clones, around 87% detected once. Material for sequencing was peripheral blood. The source of these receptors is a man in his fifties or sixties with acute or convalescent COVID-19. Both conserved end residues are part of each CDR3. The order of the fields is CDR3 DNA, CDR3 protein, V gene, J gene, D gene, clone size. The D gene is left open where the match is weak. A clone size is listed for some rows: how often the clone was seen (once, few, many), or a class if it is expanded.

CDR3nt: TGTGCCAGCAGTTACCCCTCAGATACGCAGTATTTT; CDR3aa: CASSYPSDTQYF; v_gene: TRBV6-2/TRBV6-3; j_gene: TRBJ2-3; d_gene: .; abundance: .
CDR3nt: TGTGCCAGCAGGGGAGGGTCCTACGAGCAGTACTTC; CDR3aa: CASRGGSYEQYF; v_gene: TRBV7-2; j_gene: TRBJ2-7; d_gene: TRBD2; abundance: .
CDR3nt: TGTGCCAGCAGTTATTCGAAGTCCAGCTCCTACGAGCAGTACTTC; CDR3aa: CASSYSKSSSYEQYF; v_gene: TRBV6-2/TRBV6-3; j_gene: TRBJ2-7; d_gene: .; abundance: .
CDR3nt: TGCGCCAGCAGCTTTCTAGCGGCGAACACCGGGGAGCTGTTTTTT; CDR3aa: CASSFLAANTGELFF; v_gene: TRBV5-1; j_gene: TRBJ2-2; d_gene: TRBD2; abundance: few
CDR3nt: TGCGCCAGCAGCTTGGTATCTCAGGGGGACATTCAGTACTTC; CDR3aa: CASSLVSQGDIQYF; v_gene: TRBV5-1; j_gene: TRBJ2-4; d_gene: TRBD1; abundance: .
CDR3nt: TGCGCCAGCAGCTTGGCCCTAGCGGGGGGGCCTATCACCTACGAGCAGTACTTC; CDR3aa: CASSLALAGGPITYEQYF; v_gene: TRBV5-1; j_gene: TRBJ2-7; d_gene: TRBD2; abundance: .
CDR3nt: TGTGCCAGTAGCCTGACAGAGACATCCTACGAGCAGTACTTC; CDR3aa: CASSLTETSYEQYF; v_gene: TRBV19; j_gene: TRBJ2-7; d_gene: .; abundance: .
CDR3nt: TGTGCCAGCAGCGTCCCGGGACAGGGAAATCAGCCCCAGCATTTT; CDR3aa: CASSVPGQGNQPQHF; v_gene: TRBV3-1/TRBV3-2; j_gene: TRBJ1-5; d_gene: TRBD1; abundance: .
CDR3nt: TGTGCCAGCAGCTTTTCGGGGGGCGGGGCCCCTGGGGCCGAGCAGTACTTC; CDR3aa: CASSFSGGGAPGAEQYF; v_gene: TRBV7-2; j_gene: TRBJ2-7; d_gene: .; abundance: .
CDR3nt: TGTGCCAGCAGCTCCGCAGCGGCCGGCTACGAGCAGTACTTC; CDR3aa: CASSSAAAGYEQYF; v_gene: TRBV7-2; j_gene: TRBJ2-7; d_gene: .; abundance: .
CDR3nt: TGTGCCAGTAGTAGGGCCTCCGGTGATCAGCCCCAGCATTTT; CDR3aa: CASSRASGDQPQHF; v_gene: TRBV19; j_gene: TRBJ1-5; d_gene: .; abundance: .
CDR3nt: TGTGCCAGTAGTATCCCCAAAGCGGGTCCCAATGAGCAGTTCTTC; CDR3aa: CASSIPKAGPNEQFF; v_gene: TRBV19; j_gene: TRBJ2-1; d_gene: .; abundance: few
CDR3nt: TGTGCCAGCAGCTTTCGGTCAGGTGAAAAACTGTTTTTT; CDR3aa: CASSFRSGEKLFF; v_gene: TRBV9; j_gene: TRBJ1-4; d_gene: .; abundance: .
CDR3nt: TGTGCCAGTAGTATAGACGGGGACTTAATCACAGATACGCAGTATTTT; CDR3aa: CASSIDGDLITDTQYF; v_gene: TRBV19; j_gene: TRBJ2-3; d_gene: .; abundance: .
CDR3nt: TGTGCCAGCAGTGAATCCGGGACAGGGTCCAAAAACATTCAGTACTTC; CDR3aa: CASSESGTGSKNIQYF; v_gene: TRBV25-1; j_gene: TRBJ2-4; d_gene: TRBD1; abundance: .
CDR3nt: TGCGCCAGCAGCTTGGGAGTGCGGGGGGGCGGAGATACGCAGTATTTT; CDR3aa: CASSLGVRGGGDTQYF; v_gene: TRBV5-1; j_gene: TRBJ2-3; d_gene: TRBD2; abundance: .
CDR3nt: TGTGCTAGTGGTCGCGGGAGTAACGACGAGCAGTACTTC; CDR3aa: CASGRGSNDEQYF; v_gene: TRBV12-5; j_gene: TRBJ2-7; d_gene: TRBD2; abundance: .
CDR3nt: TGTGCCAGCAGTAGGGCTAGCAGGTACGAGCAGTACTTC; CDR3aa: CASSRASRYEQYF; v_gene: TRBV2; j_gene: TRBJ2-7; d_gene: .; abundance: medium-sized
CDR3nt: TGTGCCAGCAGTTGGGGGACAGGACGCGCAGATACGCAGTATTTT; CDR3aa: CASSWGTGRADTQYF; v_gene: TRBV6-5; j_gene: TRBJ2-3; d_gene: TRBD1; abundance: .
CDR3nt: TGTGCCAGCAGCTTACCTATACAGGGGCTGGGTGGCTACACCTTC; CDR3aa: CASSLPIQGLGGYTF; v_gene: TRBV7-2; j_gene: TRBJ1-2; d_gene: TRBD1; abundance: .
CDR3nt: TGTGCCAGTAAGAGGGCAGGGGAAGAGACCCAGTACTTC; CDR3aa: CASKRAGEETQYF; v_gene: TRBV19; j_gene: TRBJ2-5; d_gene: .; abundance: .
CDR3nt: TGTGCCACCAGTGACCCCGGGACAGGGTACCACAATGAGCAGTTCTTC; CDR3aa: CATSDPGTGYHNEQFF; v_gene: TRBV24-1; j_gene: TRBJ2-1; d_gene: TRBD1; abundance: .
CDR3nt: TGTGCCAGCACGACAGGGTTGAACACTGAAGCTTTCTTT; CDR3aa: CASTTGLNTEAFF; v_gene: TRBV6-5; j_gene: TRBJ1-1; d_gene: TRBD1; abundance: .
CDR3nt: TGCGCCAGCAGCCAAGATTATCTTCGGGGCTCTGGAAACACCATATATTTT; CDR3aa: CASSQDYLRGSGNTIYF; v_gene: TRBV4-3; j_gene: TRBJ1-3; d_gene: .; abundance: .
CDR3nt: TGTGCCAGCACCTTTGGGGGCGCCGGGGAGCTGTTTTTT; CDR3aa: CASTFGGAGELFF; v_gene: TRBV7-9; j_gene: TRBJ2-2; d_gene: .; abundance: once
CDR3nt: TGCAGCGTATCCAAAGAGGCGGGGGGGCCCCAGCATTTT; CDR3aa: CSVSKEAGGPQHF; v_gene: TRBV29-1; j_gene: TRBJ1-5; d_gene: .; abundance: .
CDR3nt: TGTGCCAGCAGCTTAGACAGGGAACAGCCCCAGCATTTT; CDR3aa: CASSLDREQPQHF; v_gene: TRBV7-2; j_gene: TRBJ1-5; d_gene: .; abundance: .
CDR3nt: TGTGCCAGCAGCTTCGGACTAGCGGGGGGAGACGAGCAGTACTTC; CDR3aa: CASSFGLAGGDEQYF; v_gene: TRBV7-9; j_gene: TRBJ2-7; d_gene: TRBD2; abundance: .
CDR3nt: TGTGCCAGCTCACCACCAGGGGATACTGAAGCTTTCTTT; CDR3aa: CASSPPGDTEAFF; v_gene: TRBV18; j_gene: TRBJ1-1; d_gene: .; abundance: .
CDR3nt: TGTGCCAGCAGCCAAGATCCTCGACAGGGGTCCACCTACGAGCAGTACTTC; CDR3aa: CASSQDPRQGSTYEQYF; v_gene: TRBV4-2; j_gene: TRBJ2-7; d_gene: TRBD1; abundance: .
CDR3nt: TGTGCCACCAGTGAGGAAACCGGGACAGGGGGCTACACCTTC; CDR3aa: CATSEETGTGGYTF; v_gene: TRBV24-1; j_gene: TRBJ1-2; d_gene: TRBD1; abundance: .
CDR3nt: TGTGCCACCAGCTCCCCCTCCAGAGGCGCTGAAGCTTTCTTT; CDR3aa: CATSSPSRGAEAFF; v_gene: TRBV15; j_gene: TRBJ1-1; d_gene: .; abundance: .
CDR3nt: TGTGCCAGCAGTACCATCGGACTAGCGGGAGGGCAGAAGCTGTTTTTT; CDR3aa: CASSTIGLAGGQKLFF; v_gene: TRBV7-9; j_gene: TRBJ2-2; d_gene: TRBD2; abundance: .
CDR3nt: TGTGCCAGTAGTCCTCTGTCTAGTGAAAACACCGGGGAGCTGTTTTTT; CDR3aa: CASSPLSSENTGELFF; v_gene: TRBV19; j_gene: TRBJ2-2; d_gene: .; abundance: .
CDR3nt: TGTGCCAGCAGCCAACTAGCGGGGGGGAACACCGGGGAGCTGTTTTTT; CDR3aa: CASSQLAGGNTGELFF; v_gene: TRBV27; j_gene: TRBJ2-2; d_gene: TRBD2; abundance: .
CDR3nt: TGTGCCAGCAGCTTAAAAGCTGTCGGGGAGCTGTTTTTT; CDR3aa: CASSLKAVGELFF; v_gene: TRBV7-3; j_gene: TRBJ2-2; d_gene: .; abundance: .
CDR3nt: TGTGCCAGCACACTACAGGGCGATACGCAGTATTTT; CDR3aa: CASTLQGDTQYF; v_gene: TRBV12-3/TRBV12-4; j_gene: TRBJ2-3; d_gene: .; abundance: .
CDR3nt: TGTGCCAGCAGCTTGGGACAGCTCGGCGAGCAGTACTTC; CDR3aa: CASSLGQLGEQYF; v_gene: TRBV5-4; j_gene: TRBJ2-7; d_gene: .; abundance: once
CDR3nt: TGTGCCAGCAGCCCAGTAACAGGGACAGGGGTCTACGAGCAGTACTTC; CDR3aa: CASSPVTGTGVYEQYF; v_gene: TRBV5-4; j_gene: TRBJ2-7; d_gene: TRBD1; abundance: .
CDR3nt: TGTGCCAGCTCACTTGGGACAGGCACCGATCAGCCCCAGCATTTT; CDR3aa: CASSLGTGTDQPQHF; v_gene: TRBV18; j_gene: TRBJ1-5; d_gene: TRBD1; abundance: .
CDR3nt: TGTGCCAGCAGAACTAGCGGAAGCACAGATACGCAGTATTTT; CDR3aa: CASRTSGSTDTQYF; v_gene: TRBV3-1/TRBV3-2; j_gene: TRBJ2-3; d_gene: TRBD2; abundance: .